The sequence of this TCR beta chain was determined in a study of tumor-infiltrating lymphocytes in oesophageal squamous cell carcinoma. The CDR3 runs to 13 residues. Trimming cost V 4 bases and J 7 bases, with 11 bases left between them. The germline CDR1 and CDR2 sequences are SGHDN and FVKESK. TCRdb redid the calling of the PCR reads with MiXCR, one entry per CDR3 protein. The sample has about 12,000 distinct CDR3 sequences; about 50% are singletons. This clonotype was sampled from a female donor with esophageal squamous cell carcinoma. Material: esophageal tumor tissue. The chain joins TRBV14 to TRBJ2-1, with TRBD1 as a possible D gene (6 bases). CDR3 sequence: CASSRQAGNEQFF. Here the CDR3 DNA reads TGTGCCAGCAGCCGACAGGCAGGGAATGAGCAGTTCTTC.